One sample yielded the 21 T cell receptor beta chains listed below, sequenced in a study of monozygotic twins with inflammatory bowel disease. TCRdb reprocessed the 5' RACE reads and keeps a single row for each CDR3 protein, giving no DNA. Its table records some 210,000 distinct CDR3 sequences. What was sequenced was blood. The receptors come from a human donor with ulcerative colitis or Crohn's disease, or a healthy co-twin of an affected twin (not recorded which).

The CDR3 sequence is CASSAGHPNQPQHF. This sequence joins TRBV12-3 or TRBV12-4 and TRBJ1-5; the TCRdb call, TRBD1, lacks DNA for checking. This CDR3 has 14 amino acids.

The chain uses TRBV27 and TRBJ2-7; TCRdb's D call of TRBD1 is untestable without DNA. CDR1 and CDR2 from the germline V gene are MNHEY and SMNVEV (reference sequence). The CDR3 consists of 16 residues. The CDR3 reads CASSPVYWTGGYEQYF.

This chain joins TRBV9 and TRBJ2-1; with no DNA, the TCRdb D assignment of TRBD1 cannot be verified. The CDR3 is made up of 14 amino acids. CDR1 and CDR2 (germline): SGDLS, YYNGEE. CDR3 residues: CASSPVQGYNEQFF. The whole variable domain, filled in from reference TRBV9 and TRBJ2-1, reads DSGVTQTPKHLITATGQRVTLRCSPRSGDLSVYWYQQSLDQGLQFLIQYYNGEERAKGNILERFSAQQFPDLHSELNLSSLELGDSALYFCASSPVQGYNEQFFGPGTRLTVL.

The rearrangement links TRBV20-1 to TRBJ2-3; absent DNA, TCRdb's TRBD2 call cannot be checked. The CDR3 loop spans 15 amino acids. The germline V gene encodes CDR1 DFQATT and CDR2 SNEGSKA (reference sequence). This chain's CDR3 is CSANGGAQIKNTQYF.

This chain links TRBV20-1 with TRBJ1-4. Germline loops: CDR1 DFQATT, CDR2 SNEGSKA (reference sequence). CDR3 length: 17 residues. This CDR3 is CSARTWRAAGNNEKLFF.

This rearrangement joins TRBV3-1 to TRBJ1-1; there is no DNA to check the TCRdb D call of TRBD1. CDR1 and CDR2 from the germline V gene are LGHDT and YNNKEL (reference sequence). This CDR3 spans 17 amino acids. CDR3 protein: CASSQDYQGVMNTEAFF.

CDR3 amino acids: CSARDYSGETQYF. J is TRBJ2-5 and V is TRBV20-1. The CDR3 covers 13 residues. Germline V gives CDR1 DFQATT, CDR2 SNEGSKA (reference sequence).

The rearrangement uses TRBV7-9 and TRBJ2-2; with no DNA, the TCRdb D assignment of TRBD1 cannot be verified. Germline CDR1 SEHNR, CDR2 FQNEAQ (reference sequence). The CDR3 is made up of 15 amino acids. CDR3 region: CASSWRQGNTGELFF.

V is TRBV12-3 or TRBV12-4 and J is TRBJ1-2; TCRdb's assignment of TRBD1 cannot be checked, as there is no DNA. This CDR3 is built from 12 residues. Here the CDR3 reads CASRGTGFGYTF.

The chain is built from TRBV7-2 and TRBJ1-2; without DNA, the TCRdb call of TRBD1 cannot be checked. Germline-derived CDR1 and CDR2 are SGHTA and FQGNSA. This CDR3 contains 13 residues. CDR3 in amino acids: CASSLINRAGYTF. Full variable domain (rest looked up from reference TRBV7-2 and TRBJ1-2): GAGVSQSPSNKVTEKGKDVELRCDPISGHTALYWYRQSLGQGLEFLIYFQGNSAPDKSGLPSDRFSAERTGGSVSTLTIQRTQQEDSAVYLCASSLINRAGYTFGSGTRLTVV.

The chain links TRBV12-3 or TRBV12-4 to TRBJ1-2. This CDR3 has 14 amino acids. The CDR3 region is CASSLAQTVYGYTF.

The genes are TRBV28 and TRBJ2-1; there is no DNA to check the TCRdb D call of TRBD2. The CDR3 is 16 amino acids. Germline CDR1 MDHEN, CDR2 SYDVKM. The CDR3 sequence is CASIGRSGESYNEQFF.

This CDR3 is CASSQARRGHHTDTQYF. The chain has TRBV4-2 and TRBJ2-3; TCRdb indicates TRBD1, and absent DNA this call remains unverified. This CDR3 contains 17 residues. Germline CDR1 reads LGHNA; CDR2 reads YNFKEQ.

This chain links TRBV5-1 with TRBJ2-4; as DNA is missing, the TRBD1 call by TCRdb cannot be tested. This CDR3 is 15 amino acids long. The V gene's germline CDR1 is SGHRS and CDR2 YFSETQ. The CDR3 reads CASSGWEGTKNIQYF.

J is TRBJ2-5 and V is TRBV20-1. The germline gives CDR1 DFQATT, CDR2 SNEGSKA (reference sequence). There are 12 residues in the CDR3. The CDR3 region is CSASVGPETQYF.

The rearrangement links TRBV7-9 to TRBJ1-2; TCRdb's D call of TRBD1 is untestable without DNA. The CDR3 consists of 11 residues. Germline loops: CDR1 SEHNR, CDR2 FQNEAQ (reference sequence). The chain's CDR3 is CASSLYRGYTF.

The V call is TRBV20-1, the J call TRBJ1-3. Germline V gives CDR1 DFQATT, CDR2 SNEGSKA (reference sequence). CDR3 length: 13 residues. This chain's CDR3 is CSALQGFGNTIYF.

The V call is TRBV11-2, the J call TRBJ2-3; TCRdb lists TRBD2, though no DNA is available to test this call. The CDR3 totals 17 residues. Germline CDR1 is SGHAT and CDR2 is FQNNGV. The CDR3 region is CASSLRGGGGLSDTQYF.

The chain has TRBV5-6 and TRBJ1-5; the D gene TCRdb calls, TRBD1, cannot be checked with no DNA. There are 17 residues in the CDR3. Germline-derived CDR1 and CDR2 are SGHDT and YYEEEE. This CDR3 is CASSLMTRGNSNQPQHF.

The chain is built from TRBV12-3 or TRBV12-4 and TRBJ2-1; TCRdb gives TRBD2 as the D gene, but with no DNA this cannot be confirmed. The CDR3 has 14 residues. The CDR3 here is CASSLSFIEGEQFF.

The CDR3 loop reads CASSPQVNEQFF. The chain uses TRBV9 and TRBJ2-1; TCRdb's D gene call, TRBD1, goes unchecked for lack of DNA. Looked up from germline, CDR1 is SGDLS and CDR2 is YYNGEE. The CDR3 totals 12 residues.